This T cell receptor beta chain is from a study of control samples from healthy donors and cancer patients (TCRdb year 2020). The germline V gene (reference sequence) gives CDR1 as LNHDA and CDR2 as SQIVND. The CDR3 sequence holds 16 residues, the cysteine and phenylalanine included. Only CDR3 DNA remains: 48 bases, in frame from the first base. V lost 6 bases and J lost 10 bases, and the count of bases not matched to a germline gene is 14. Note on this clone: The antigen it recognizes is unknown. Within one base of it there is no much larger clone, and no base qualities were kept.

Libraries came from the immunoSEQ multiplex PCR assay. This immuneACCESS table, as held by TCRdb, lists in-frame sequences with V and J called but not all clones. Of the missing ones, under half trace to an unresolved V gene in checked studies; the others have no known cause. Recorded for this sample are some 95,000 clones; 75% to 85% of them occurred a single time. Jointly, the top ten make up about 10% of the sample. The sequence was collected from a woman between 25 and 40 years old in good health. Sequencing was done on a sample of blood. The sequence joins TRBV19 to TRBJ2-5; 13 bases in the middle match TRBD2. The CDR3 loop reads CASSPIGLAGAQDQYF. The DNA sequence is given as TGTGCCAGTAGCCCCATAGGACTAGCGGGGGCCCAAGACCAGTACTTC.